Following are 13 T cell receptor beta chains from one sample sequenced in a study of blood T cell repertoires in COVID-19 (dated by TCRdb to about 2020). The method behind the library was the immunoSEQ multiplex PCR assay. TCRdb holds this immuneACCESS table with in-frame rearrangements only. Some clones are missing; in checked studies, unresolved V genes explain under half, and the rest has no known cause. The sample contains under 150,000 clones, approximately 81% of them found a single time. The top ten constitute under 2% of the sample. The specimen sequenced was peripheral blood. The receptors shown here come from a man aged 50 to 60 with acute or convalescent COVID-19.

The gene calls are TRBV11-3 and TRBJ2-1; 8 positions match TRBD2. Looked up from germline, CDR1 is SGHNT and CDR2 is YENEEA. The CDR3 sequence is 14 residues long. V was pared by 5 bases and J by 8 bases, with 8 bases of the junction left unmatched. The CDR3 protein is CASSPGRGFDEQFF. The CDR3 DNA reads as TGTGCCAGCAGCCCCGGGAGGGGGTTCGATGAGCAGTTCTTC.

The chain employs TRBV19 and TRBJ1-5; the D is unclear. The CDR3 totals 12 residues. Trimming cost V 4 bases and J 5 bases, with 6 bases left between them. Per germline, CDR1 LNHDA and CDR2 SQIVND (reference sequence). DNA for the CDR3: TGTGCCAGTAGTAAGCGCGATCAGCCCCAGCATTTT. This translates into CASSKRDQPQHF.

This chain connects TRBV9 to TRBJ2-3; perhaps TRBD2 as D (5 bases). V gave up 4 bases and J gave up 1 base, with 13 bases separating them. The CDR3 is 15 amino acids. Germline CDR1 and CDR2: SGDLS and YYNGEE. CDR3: CASSTGLTGTDTQYF. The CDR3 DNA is TGTGCCAGCAGCACCGGACTCACCGGCACAGATACGCAGTATTTT. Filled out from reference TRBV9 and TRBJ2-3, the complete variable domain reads DSGVTQTPKHLITATGQRVTLRCSPRSGDLSVYWYQQSLDQGLQFLIQYYNGEERAKGNILERFSAQQFPDLHSELNLSSLELGDSALYFCASSTGLTGTDTQYFGPGTRLTVL.

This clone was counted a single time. The DNA for the CDR3 is TGTGCCAGCAGTTTATCGAGTTATGGGGAGGACGGGGGGGACGGCTACACCTTC. It yields the protein CASSLSSYGEDGGDGYTF. The chain combines TRBV27 with TRBJ1-2, with TRBD1 as a possible D gene (5 bases). This CDR3 has 18 residues. Trimming removed 0 bases at V and 8 bases at J, with 25 bases between. Germline V CDR1 and CDR2: MNHEY, SMNVEV (reference sequence).

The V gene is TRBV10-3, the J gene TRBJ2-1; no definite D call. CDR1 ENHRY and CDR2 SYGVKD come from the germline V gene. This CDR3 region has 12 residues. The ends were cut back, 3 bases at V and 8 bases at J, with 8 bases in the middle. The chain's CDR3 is CAISEIGYEQFF. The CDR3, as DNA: TGTGCCATCAGTGAAATTGGCTATGAGCAGTTCTTC.

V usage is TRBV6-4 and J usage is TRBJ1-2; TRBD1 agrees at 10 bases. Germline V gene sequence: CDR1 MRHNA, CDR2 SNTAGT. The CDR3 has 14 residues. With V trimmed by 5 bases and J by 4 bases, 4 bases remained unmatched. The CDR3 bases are TGTGCCAGCAGTCCCGGGACAGGGGTCTATGGCTACACCTTC. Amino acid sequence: CASSPGTGVYGYTF.

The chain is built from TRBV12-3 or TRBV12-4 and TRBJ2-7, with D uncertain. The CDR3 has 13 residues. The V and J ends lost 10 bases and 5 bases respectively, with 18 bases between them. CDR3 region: CATSSSVVNEQYF. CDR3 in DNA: TGTGCCACCAGCTCAAGCGTCGTCAACGAGCAGTACTTC.

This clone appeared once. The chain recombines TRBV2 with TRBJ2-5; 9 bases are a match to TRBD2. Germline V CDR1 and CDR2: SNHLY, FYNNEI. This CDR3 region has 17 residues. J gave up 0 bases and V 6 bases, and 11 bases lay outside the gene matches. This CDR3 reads CASSFGVAGANQETQYF. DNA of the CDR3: TGTGCCAGCAGCTTCGGAGTAGCGGGGGCTAACCAAGAGACCCAGTACTTC.

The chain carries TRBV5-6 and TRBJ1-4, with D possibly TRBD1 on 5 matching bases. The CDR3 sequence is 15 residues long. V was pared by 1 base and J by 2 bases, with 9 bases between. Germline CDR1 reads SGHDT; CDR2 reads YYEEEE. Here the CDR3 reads CASSLQAGTNEKLFF. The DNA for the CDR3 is TGTGCCAGCAGCTTGCAGGCAGGGACTAATGAAAAACTGTTTTTT.

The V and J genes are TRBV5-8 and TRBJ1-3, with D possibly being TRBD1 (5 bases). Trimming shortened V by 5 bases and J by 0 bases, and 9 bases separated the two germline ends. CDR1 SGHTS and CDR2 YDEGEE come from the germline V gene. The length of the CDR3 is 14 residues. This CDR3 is CASRTAHSGNTIYF. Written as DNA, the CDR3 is TGTGCCAGCAGGACAGCACACTCTGGAAACACCATATATTTT.

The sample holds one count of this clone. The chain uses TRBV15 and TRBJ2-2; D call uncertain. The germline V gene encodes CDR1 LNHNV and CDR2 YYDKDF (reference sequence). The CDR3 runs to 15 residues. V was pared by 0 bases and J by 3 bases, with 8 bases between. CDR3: CATSRDRRDTGELFF. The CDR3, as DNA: TGTGCCACCAGCAGAGATCGAAGAGACACCGGGGAGCTGTTTTTT. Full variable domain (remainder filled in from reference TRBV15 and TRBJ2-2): DAMVIQNPRYQVTQFGKPVTLSCSQTLNHNVMYWYQQKSSQAPKLLFHYYDKDFNNEADTPDNFQSRRPNTSFCFLDIRSPGLGDTAMYLCATSRDRRDTGELFFGEGSRLTVL.

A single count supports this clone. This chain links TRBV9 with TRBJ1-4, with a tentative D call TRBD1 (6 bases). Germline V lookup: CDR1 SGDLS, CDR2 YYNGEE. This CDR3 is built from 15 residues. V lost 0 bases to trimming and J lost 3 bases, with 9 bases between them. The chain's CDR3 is CASSVAGGPNEKLFF. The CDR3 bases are TGTGCCAGCAGCGTAGCGGGGGGCCCTAATGAAAAACTGTTTTTT.

CDR3 nucleotide sequence: TGTGCCAGCAGTTTATCGGGTCCCGCAACTAATGAAAAACTGTTTTTT. This codes for CASSLSGPATNEKLFF. The rearrangement uses TRBV28 and TRBJ1-4; no reliable D call. The V gene lost 1 base and the J gene lost 0 bases, with 9 bases spanning the gap. There are 16 residues in the CDR3. Germline V lookup: CDR1 MDHEN, CDR2 SYDVKM.